Reported below is one TCR beta chain. Antigen: not known. This sample is drawn from a study of post-analysis software for immune sequencing data. The study, taken as a whole, reports: Comparison of patients with controls showed a handful of TRBV segments more frequent in patients, TRBV5-6, TRBV5-1 and TRBV20-1 among them. Samples from a shared batch, those prepared together, strongly co-clustered by F measure. Multiple sclerosis patients showed significantly lower normalized Chao1 diversity than controls did.

This CDR3 contains 15 residues. Germline trimming cut 5 bases from V and 8 bases from J; bases unmatched to any gene: 10. The germline V gene has CDR1 MNHNS and CDR2 SASEGT. Sequencing libraries made from TCR beta cDNA carried unique molecular identifiers. TCRdb re-analysed the PCR reads in MiXCR, keeping a single row per CDR3 protein. The sample carries under 200,000 distinct CDR3 sequences, 29% recorded once. The clonotype originates from a girl between 2 and 17 years old with multiple sclerosis. The chain joins TRBV6-1 to TRBJ1-5; 9 bases map to TRBD1. Sequencing input: blood. This CDR3 reads CASSTTGGWLKPQHF. For the CDR3, the DNA is TGTGCCAGCAGTACAACAGGGGGCTGGTTGAAGCCCCAGCATTTT.